Only a few counts were recorded for the clone carrying this TCR beta chain. CDR3 length: 12 residues. V lost 6 bases and J 6 bases, leaving 11 bases between the germline ends. Germline V gene lookup returns CDR1 MNHEY and CDR2 SVGEGT. This record comes from a study of identical twins. TCRdb recomputed calls from the 5' RACE reads with MiXCR, one row per CDR3 protein. Found here are 750,000 to 950,000 distinct CDR3 sequences, roughly an eighth of them singletons; the top ten hold roughly 1.5%. Separately, the same data were catalogued under a study of yellow fever vaccine responses in identical twins.

This clonotype was sampled from a woman aged 18-30 years in good health. The material sequenced was PBMCs. This chain connects TRBV6-2 or TRBV6-3 to TRBJ1-1; D not certain. Here the CDR3 DNA reads TGTGCCAGCAGCCGCGACAATCCTGAAGCTTTCTTT. This gives the protein CASSRDNPEAFF.